The T cell receptor beta chain described here comes from a study of Ad26.COV2.S vaccination and SARS-CoV-2 variants. Notes on the study in general: There was a possibility that the TCR breadth and depth analyses underestimated total T cell responses.

The V and J ends lost 8 bases and 4 bases, in that order; junction bases with no gene match: 15. CDR1 and CDR2 (germline): SGHTA, FQGNSA. This CDR3 is built from 16 residues. Generated by immunoSEQ multiplex PCR, the TCRdb table keeps only in-frame clones and is missing some. The sample records about 460,000 clones, roughly 87% being singletons. Treatment meaning: over 15 received Ad26.COV2.S at low or high dose, single or two shots; 5 received placebo; per-sample allocation not given. Specimens were obtained on day 63 following the first vaccine or placebo injection. Boston supplied an adult donor aged 18-55 years. As concerns this clone: Its specificity is not known.

This TCR came from a person aged 18-65 years who received the Ad26.COV2.S COVID-19 vaccine or a placebo. The rearrangement links TRBV7-2 to TRBJ2-7, with 9 bases fitting TRBD2. The sequences come from peripheral blood, collected in a trial of Ad26.COV2.S vaccine versus placebo. The CDR3 is CASGPTRYSGRYEQYF. The CDR3, as DNA: TGTGCCAGCGGTCCCACCCGATATAGCGGGAGATACGAGCAGTACTTC.